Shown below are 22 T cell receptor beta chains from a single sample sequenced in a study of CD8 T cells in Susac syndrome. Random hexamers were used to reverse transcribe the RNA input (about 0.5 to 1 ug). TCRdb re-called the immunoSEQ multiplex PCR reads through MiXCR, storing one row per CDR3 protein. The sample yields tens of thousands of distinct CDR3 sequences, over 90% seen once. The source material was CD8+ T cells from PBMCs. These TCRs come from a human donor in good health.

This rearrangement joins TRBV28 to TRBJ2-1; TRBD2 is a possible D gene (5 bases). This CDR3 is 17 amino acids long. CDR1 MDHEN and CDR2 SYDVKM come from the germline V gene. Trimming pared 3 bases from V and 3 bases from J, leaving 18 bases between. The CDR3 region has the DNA TGTGCCAGCAGTTTCCTGCGGACTTCGAATGACTACAATGAGCAGTTCTTC. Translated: CASSFLRTSNDYNEQFF.

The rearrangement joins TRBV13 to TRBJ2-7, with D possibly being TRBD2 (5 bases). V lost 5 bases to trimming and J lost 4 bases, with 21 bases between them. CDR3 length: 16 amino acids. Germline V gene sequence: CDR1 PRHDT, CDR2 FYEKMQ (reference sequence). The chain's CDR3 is CASSPGGSGRLYEQYF. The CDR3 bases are TGTGCCAGCAGCCCGGGCGGGTCTGGTCGCCTTTACGAGCAGTACTTC.

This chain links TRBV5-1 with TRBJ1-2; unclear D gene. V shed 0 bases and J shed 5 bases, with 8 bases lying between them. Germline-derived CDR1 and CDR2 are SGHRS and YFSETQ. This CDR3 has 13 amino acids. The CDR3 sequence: CASSLAAEYGYTF. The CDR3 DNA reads TGCGCCAGCAGCTTGGCGGCAGAGTATGGCTACACCTTC.

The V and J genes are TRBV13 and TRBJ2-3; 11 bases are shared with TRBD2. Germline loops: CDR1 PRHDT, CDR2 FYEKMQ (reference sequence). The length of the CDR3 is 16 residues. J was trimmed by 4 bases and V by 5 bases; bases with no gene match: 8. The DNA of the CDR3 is TGTGCCAGCAGCAAAATGACTAGCGGGGCTGCAGATACGCAGTATTTT. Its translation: CASSKMTSGAADTQYF.

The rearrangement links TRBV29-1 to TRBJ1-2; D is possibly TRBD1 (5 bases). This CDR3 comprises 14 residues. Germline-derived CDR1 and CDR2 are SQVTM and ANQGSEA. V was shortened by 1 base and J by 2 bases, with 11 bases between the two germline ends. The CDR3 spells CSVEGFGTNYGYTF. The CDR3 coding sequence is TGCAGCGTTGAAGGGTTCGGGACGAACTATGGCTACACCTTC. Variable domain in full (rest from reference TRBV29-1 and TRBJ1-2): SAVISQKPSRDICQRGTSLTIQCQVDSQVTMMFWYRQQPGQSLTLIATANQGSEATYESGFVIDKFPISRPNLTFSTLTVSNMSPEDSSIYLCSVEGFGTNYGYTFGSGTRLTVV.

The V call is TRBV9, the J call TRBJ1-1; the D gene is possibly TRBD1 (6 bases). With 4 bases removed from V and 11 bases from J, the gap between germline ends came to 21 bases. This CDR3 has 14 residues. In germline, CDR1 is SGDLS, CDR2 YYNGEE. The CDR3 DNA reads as TGTGCCAGCAGCCTCGATGGTGGGACATCCATGGCTTTCTTT. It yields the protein CASSLDGGTSMAFF.

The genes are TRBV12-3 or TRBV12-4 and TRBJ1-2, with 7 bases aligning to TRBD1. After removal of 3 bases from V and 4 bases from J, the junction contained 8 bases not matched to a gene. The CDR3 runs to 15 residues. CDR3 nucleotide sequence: TGTGCCAGCAGTTTCGGCGAAGGGGGCATCTATGGCTACACCTTC. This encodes CASSFGEGGIYGYTF.

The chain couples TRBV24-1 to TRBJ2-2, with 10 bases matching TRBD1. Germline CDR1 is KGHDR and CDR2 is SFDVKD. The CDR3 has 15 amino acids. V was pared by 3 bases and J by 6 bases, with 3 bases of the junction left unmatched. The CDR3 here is CATSDGGQGAGELFF. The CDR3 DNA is TGTGCCACCAGTGATGGTGGACAGGGGGCCGGGGAGCTGTTTTTT.

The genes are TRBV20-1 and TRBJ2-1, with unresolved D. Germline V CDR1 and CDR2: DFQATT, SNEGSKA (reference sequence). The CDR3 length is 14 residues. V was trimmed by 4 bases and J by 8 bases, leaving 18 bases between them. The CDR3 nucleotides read TGCAGTGCTACTCCTAAGGGTCCAGTGTATGAGCAGTTCTTC. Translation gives CSATPKGPVYEQFF.

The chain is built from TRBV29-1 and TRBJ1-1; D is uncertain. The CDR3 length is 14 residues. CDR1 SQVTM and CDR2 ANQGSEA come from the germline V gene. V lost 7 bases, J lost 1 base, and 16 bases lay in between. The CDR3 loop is CSAYGADSNTEAFF. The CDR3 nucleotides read TGCAGCGCCTACGGCGCAGATTCGAACACTGAAGCTTTCTTT.

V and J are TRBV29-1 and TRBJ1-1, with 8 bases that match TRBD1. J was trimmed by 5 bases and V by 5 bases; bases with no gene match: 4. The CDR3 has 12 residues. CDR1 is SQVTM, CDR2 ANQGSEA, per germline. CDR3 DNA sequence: TGCAGCGTTCGGACAGGGTTGACTGAAGCTTTCTTT. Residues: CSVRTGLTEAFF. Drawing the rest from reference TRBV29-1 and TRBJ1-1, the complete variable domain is SAVISQKPSRDICQRGTSLTIQCQVDSQVTMMFWYRQQPGQSLTLIATANQGSEATYESGFVIDKFPISRPNLTFSTLTVSNMSPEDSSIYLCSVRTGLTEAFFGQGTRLTVV.

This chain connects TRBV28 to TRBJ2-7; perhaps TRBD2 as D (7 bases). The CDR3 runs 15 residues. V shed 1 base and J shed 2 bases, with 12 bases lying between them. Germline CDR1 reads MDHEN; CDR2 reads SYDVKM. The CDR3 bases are TGTGCCAGCAGTTTATACAGGGAGGGGGCCTACGAGCAGTACTTC. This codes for CASSLYREGAYEQYF.

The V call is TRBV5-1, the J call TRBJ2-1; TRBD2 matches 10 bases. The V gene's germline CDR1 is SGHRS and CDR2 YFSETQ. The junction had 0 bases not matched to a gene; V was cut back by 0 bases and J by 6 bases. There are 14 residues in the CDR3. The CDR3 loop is CASSLVAGGNEQFF. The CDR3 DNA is TGCGCCAGCAGCTTGGTAGCGGGAGGCAATGAGCAGTTCTTC.

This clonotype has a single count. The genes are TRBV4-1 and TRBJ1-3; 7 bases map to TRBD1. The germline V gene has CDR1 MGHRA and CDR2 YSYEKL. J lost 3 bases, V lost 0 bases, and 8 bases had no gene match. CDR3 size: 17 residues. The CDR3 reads CASSQDMGQRVGNTIYF. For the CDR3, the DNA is TGCGCCAGCAGCCAAGATATGGGACAGAGAGTTGGAAACACCATATATTTT.

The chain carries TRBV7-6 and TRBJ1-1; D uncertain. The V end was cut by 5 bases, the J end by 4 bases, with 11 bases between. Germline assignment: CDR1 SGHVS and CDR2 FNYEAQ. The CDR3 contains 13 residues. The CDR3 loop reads CASSQSYSTEAFF. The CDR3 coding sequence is TGTGCCAGCAGCCAAAGTTACAGCACTGAAGCTTTCTTT.

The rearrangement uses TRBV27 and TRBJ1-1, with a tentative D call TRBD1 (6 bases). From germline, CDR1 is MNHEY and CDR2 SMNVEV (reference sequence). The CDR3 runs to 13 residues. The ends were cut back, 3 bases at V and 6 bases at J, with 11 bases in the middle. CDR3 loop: CASSLGAGSEAFF. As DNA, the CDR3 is TGTGCCAGCAGTTTGGGGGCAGGGTCTGAAGCTTTCTTT.

CDR3 amino acids: CASSQPWGGFDEQFF. DNA for the CDR3: TGTGCCAGCAGCCAGCCGTGGGGGGGCTTTGATGAGCAGTTCTTC. The rearrangement links TRBV3-1 to TRBJ2-1, with D tentatively TRBD2 (7 bases). The CDR3 is 15 amino acids. Trimming took 3 bases from V and 8 from J, leaving 17 bases between them. The germline CDR1 and CDR2 sequences are LGHDT and YNNKEL (reference sequence).

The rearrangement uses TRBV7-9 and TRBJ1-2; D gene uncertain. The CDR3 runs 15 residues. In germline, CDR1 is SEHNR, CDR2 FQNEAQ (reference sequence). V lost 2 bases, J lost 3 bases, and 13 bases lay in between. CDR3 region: CASSLSPGPYYGYTF. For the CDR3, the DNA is TGTGCCAGCAGCTTATCTCCAGGCCCCTACTATGGCTACACCTTC. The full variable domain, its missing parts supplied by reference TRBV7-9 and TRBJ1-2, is DTGVSQNPRHKITKRGQNVTFRCDPISEHNRLYWYRQTLGQGPEFLTYFQNEAQLEKSRLLSDRFSAERPKGSFSTLEIQRTEQGDSAMYLCASSLSPGPYYGYTFGSGTRLTVV.

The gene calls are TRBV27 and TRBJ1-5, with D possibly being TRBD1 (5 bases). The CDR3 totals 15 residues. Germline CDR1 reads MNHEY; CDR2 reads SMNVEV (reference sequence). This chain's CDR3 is CSRIRTRVWNQPQHF. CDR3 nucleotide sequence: TGTTCCCGGATCAGGACAAGGGTTTGGAATCAGCCCCAGCATTTT.

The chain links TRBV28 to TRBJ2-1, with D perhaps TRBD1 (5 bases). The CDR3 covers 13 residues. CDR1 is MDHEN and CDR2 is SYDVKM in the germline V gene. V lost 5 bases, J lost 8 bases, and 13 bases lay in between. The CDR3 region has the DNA TGTGCCAGCAGTCCGACAGTCTGGGATGAGCAGTTCTTC. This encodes CASSPTVWDEQFF.

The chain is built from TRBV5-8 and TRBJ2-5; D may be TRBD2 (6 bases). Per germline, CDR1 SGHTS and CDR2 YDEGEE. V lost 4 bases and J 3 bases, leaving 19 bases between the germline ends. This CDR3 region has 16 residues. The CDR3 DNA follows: TGTGCCAGCAGCCCTTCCCTTCAGCGGGCCAAAGAGACCCAGTACTTC. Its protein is CASSPSLQRAKETQYF.

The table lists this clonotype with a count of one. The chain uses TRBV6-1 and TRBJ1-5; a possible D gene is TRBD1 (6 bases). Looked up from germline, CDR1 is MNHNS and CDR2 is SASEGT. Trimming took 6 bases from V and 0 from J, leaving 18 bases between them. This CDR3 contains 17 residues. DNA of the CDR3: TGTGCCAGCAGGAGGGGGGAAGTTCTGCATAGCAATCAGCCCCAGCATTTT. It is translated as CASRRGEVLHSNQPQHF.